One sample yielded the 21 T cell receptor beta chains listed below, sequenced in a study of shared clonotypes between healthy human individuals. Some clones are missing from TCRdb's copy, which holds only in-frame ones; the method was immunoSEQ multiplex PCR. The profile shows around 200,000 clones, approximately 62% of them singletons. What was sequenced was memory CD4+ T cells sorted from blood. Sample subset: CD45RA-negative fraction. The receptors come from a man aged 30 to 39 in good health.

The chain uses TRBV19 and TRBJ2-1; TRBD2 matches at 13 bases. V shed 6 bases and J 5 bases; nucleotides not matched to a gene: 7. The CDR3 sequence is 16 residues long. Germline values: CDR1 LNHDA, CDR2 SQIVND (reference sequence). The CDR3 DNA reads TGTGCCAGTAGGACTAGCGGGAGGTTATTTGACAATGAGCAGTTCTTC. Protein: CASRTSGRLFDNEQFF.

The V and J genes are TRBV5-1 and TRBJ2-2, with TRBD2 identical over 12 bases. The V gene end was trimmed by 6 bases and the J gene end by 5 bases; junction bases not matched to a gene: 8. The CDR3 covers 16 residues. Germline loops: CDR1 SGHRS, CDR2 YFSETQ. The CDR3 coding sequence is TGCGCCAGCATGACTAGCGGGAGTTCTGCGACCGGGGAGCTGTTTTTT. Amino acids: CASMTSGSSATGELFF.

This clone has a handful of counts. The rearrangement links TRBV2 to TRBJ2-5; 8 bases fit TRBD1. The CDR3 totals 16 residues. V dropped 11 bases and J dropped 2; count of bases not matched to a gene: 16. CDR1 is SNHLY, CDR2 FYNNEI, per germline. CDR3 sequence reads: CAGRQGKSRWQETQYF. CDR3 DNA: TGTGCCGGCCGACAGGGGAAGTCGAGGTGGCAAGAGACCCAGTACTTC.

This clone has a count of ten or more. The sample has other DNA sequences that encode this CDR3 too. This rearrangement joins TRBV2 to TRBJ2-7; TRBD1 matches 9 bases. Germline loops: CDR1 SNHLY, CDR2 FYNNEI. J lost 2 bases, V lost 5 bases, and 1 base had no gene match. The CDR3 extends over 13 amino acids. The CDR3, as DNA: TGTGCCAGCAGTCGGGACAGGGCCTACGAGCAGTACTTC. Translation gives CASSRDRAYEQYF.

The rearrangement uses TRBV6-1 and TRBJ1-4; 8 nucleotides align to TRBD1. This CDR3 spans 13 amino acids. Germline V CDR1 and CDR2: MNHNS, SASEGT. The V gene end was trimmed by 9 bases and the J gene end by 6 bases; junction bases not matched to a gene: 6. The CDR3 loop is CASRTGFDEKLFF. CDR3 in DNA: TGTGCCAGTAGGACAGGGTTTGATGAAAAACTGTTTTTT.

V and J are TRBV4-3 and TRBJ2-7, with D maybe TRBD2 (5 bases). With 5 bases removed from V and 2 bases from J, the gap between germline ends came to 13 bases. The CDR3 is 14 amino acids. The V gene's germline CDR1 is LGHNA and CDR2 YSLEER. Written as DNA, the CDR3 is TGCGCCAGCAGCTATAACTCCGGGGCCTACGAGCAGTACTTC. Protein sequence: CASSYNSGAYEQYF.

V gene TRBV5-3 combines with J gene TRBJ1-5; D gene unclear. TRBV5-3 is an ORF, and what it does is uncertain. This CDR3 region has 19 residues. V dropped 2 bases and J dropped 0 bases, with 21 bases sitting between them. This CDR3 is CARSFSLRSGFYSNQPQHF. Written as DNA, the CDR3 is TGTGCCAGAAGCTTTAGTCTCCGATCCGGCTTCTATAGCAATCAGCCCCAGCATTTT.

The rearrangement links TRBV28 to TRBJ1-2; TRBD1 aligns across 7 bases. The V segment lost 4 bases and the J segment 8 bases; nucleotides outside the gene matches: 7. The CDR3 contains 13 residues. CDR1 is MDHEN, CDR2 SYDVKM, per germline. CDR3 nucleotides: TGTGCCAGCAGTTGGGAGGGGGCGCGCGGCTACACCTTC. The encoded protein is CASSWEGARGYTF.

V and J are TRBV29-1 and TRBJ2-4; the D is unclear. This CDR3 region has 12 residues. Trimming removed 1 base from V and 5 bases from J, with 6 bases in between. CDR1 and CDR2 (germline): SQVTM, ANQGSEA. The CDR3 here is CSVEALQNIQYF. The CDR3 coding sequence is TGCAGCGTTGAAGCCCTTCAAAACATTCAGTACTTC. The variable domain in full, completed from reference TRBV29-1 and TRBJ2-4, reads SAVISQKPSRDICQRGTSLTIQCQVDSQVTMMFWYRQQPGQSLTLIATANQGSEATYESGFVIDKFPISRPNLTFSTLTVSNMSPEDSSIYLCSVEALQNIQYFGAGTRLSVL.

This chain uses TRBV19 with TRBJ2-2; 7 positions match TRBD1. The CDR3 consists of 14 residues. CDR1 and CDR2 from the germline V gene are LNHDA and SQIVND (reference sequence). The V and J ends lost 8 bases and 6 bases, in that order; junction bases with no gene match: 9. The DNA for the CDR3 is TGTGCCAGTGCAGACAGGGTATCGGCCGGGGAGCTGTTTTTT. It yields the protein CASADRVSAGELFF.

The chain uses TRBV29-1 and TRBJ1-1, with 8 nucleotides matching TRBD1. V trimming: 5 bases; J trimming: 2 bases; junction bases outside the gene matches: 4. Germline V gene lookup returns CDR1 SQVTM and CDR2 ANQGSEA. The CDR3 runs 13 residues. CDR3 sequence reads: CSVRQGSNTEAFF. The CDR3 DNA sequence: TGCAGCGTTCGACAGGGGTCTAACACTGAAGCTTTCTTT.

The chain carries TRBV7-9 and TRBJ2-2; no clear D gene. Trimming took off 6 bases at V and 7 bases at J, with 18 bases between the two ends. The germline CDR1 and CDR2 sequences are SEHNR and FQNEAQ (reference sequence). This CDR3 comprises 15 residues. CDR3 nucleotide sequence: TGTGCCAGCAGTCTTCCCGGACGAGTGAACGGGGAGCTGTTTTTT. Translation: CASSLPGRVNGELFF.

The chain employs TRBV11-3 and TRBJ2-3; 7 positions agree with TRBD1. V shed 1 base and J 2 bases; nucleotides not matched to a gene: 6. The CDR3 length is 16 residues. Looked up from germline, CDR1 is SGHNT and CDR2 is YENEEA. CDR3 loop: CASSLGPGQNTDTQYF. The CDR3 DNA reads TGTGCCAGCAGCTTAGGTCCGGGACAGAACACAGATACGCAGTATTTT. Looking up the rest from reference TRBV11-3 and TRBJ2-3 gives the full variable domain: EAGVVQSPRYKIIEKKQPVAFWCNPISGHNTLYWYLQNLGQGPELLIRYENEEAVDDSQLPKDRFSAERLKGVDSTLKIQPAELGDSAVYLCASSLGPGQNTDTQYFGPGTRLTVL.

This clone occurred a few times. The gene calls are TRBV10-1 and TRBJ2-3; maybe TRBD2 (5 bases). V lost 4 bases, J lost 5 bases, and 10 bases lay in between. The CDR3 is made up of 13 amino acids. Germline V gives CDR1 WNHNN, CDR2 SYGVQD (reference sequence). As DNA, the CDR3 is TGCGCCAGCAGTGGATTGGGGAGAGATACGCAGTATTTT. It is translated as CASSGLGRDTQYF.

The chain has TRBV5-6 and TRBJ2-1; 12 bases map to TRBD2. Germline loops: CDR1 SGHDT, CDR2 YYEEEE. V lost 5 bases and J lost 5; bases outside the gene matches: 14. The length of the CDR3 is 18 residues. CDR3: CASSSIGLGLAGNNEQFF. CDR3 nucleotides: TGTGCCAGCAGTTCGATAGGTTTAGGACTAGCGGGAAACAATGAGCAGTTCTTC.

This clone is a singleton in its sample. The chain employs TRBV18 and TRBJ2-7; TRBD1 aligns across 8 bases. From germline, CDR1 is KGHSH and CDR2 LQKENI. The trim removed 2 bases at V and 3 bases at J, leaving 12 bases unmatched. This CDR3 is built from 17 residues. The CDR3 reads CASSPSGRGLVFYEQYF. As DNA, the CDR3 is TGTGCCAGCTCACCATCCGGCAGGGGGCTTGTTTTCTACGAGCAGTACTTC.

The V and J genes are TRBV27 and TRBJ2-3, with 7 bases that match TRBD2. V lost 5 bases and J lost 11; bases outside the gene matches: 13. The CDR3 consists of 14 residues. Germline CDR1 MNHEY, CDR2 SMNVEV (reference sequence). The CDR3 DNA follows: TGTGCCAGCAGTCCGAGCGGGGTGGCCCCTGGGCAGTATTTT. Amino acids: CASSPSGVAPGQYF.

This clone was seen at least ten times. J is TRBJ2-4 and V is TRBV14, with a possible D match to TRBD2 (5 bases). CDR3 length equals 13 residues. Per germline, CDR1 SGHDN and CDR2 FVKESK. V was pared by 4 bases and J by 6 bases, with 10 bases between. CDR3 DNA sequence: TGTGCCAGCAGCCCGGGGAGCGGAAACATTCAGTACTTC. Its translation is CASSPGSGNIQYF.

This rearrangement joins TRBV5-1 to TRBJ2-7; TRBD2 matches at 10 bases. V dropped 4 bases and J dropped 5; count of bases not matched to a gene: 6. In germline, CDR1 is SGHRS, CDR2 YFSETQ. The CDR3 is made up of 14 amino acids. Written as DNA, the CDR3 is TGCGCCAGCAGCGGGACTAGCGTGAGGAACGAGCAGTACTTC. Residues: CASSGTSVRNEQYF.

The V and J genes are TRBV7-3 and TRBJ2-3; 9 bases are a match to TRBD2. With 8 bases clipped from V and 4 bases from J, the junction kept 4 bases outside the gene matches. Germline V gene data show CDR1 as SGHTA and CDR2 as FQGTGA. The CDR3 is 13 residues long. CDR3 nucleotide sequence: TGTGCCAGCGGTAAGCGGGAGGCAGATACGCAGTATTTT. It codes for CASGKREADTQYF.

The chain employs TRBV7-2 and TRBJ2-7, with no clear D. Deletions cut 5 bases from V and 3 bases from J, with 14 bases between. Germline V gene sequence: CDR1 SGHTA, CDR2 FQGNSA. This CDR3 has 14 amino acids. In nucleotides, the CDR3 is TGTGCCAGCAGCCTGGACGGAGATAACTACGAGCAGTACTTC. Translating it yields CASSLDGDNYEQYF.